Below, 30 T cell receptor beta chains from the same sample are listed, as sequenced in a study of T cells in Graves' hyperthyroidism and ophthalmopathy. RNA transcripts served as the template for amplifying TCR beta CDR3 regions. The HTBI primer set was used in a first-round RT-PCR of the TCR CDR3. One entry per CDR3 protein results from TCRdb running MiXCR on the multiplex PCR reads. Among about 480,000 distinct CDR3 sequences listed, under 15% were seen once. The sequenced sample consisted of blood. The receptors stem from a woman aged 18-35 years with Graves' hyperthyroidism.

This clonotype has a count of ten or more. This sequence joins TRBV7-3 and TRBJ1-2; D is perhaps TRBD1 (5 bases). V was shortened by 2 bases and J by 4 bases, with 23 bases between the two germline ends. Germline V CDR1 and CDR2: SGHTA, FQGTGA. This CDR3 has 18 residues. The CDR3 loop is CASSLEGRHPTVSYGYTF. CDR3 bases: TGTGCCAGCAGCTTAGAGGGGAGACACCCCACAGTGTCCTATGGCTACACCTTC.

This clonotype was detected many times. V and J are TRBV10-2 and TRBJ2-1; TRBD1 aligns across 8 bases. The germline V gene encodes CDR1 WSHSY and CDR2 SAAADI. With 5 bases clipped from V and 3 bases from J, the junction kept 3 bases outside the gene matches. The length of the CDR3 is 14 residues. For the CDR3, the DNA is TGCGCCAGCAGTCAGACAGGGGACTACAATGAGCAGTTCTTC. Its translation is CASSQTGDYNEQFF.

This chain connects TRBV27 to TRBJ2-2; 9 bases agree with TRBD1. Germline V gene sequence: CDR1 MNHEY, CDR2 SMNVEV (reference sequence). The CDR3 sequence is 16 residues long. V trimming: 6 bases; J trimming: 4 bases; junction bases outside the gene matches: 9. Written as DNA, the CDR3 is TGTGCCAGCAGATCCGGGACAGGGCCTCCCACCGGGGAGCTGTTTTTT. Protein: CASRSGTGPPTGELFF.

V usage is TRBV20-1 and J usage is TRBJ2-2; D perhaps matches TRBD1 (5 bases). The V gene's germline CDR1 is DFQATT and CDR2 SNEGSKA (reference sequence). The CDR3 is 14 residues long. The V end was cut by 3 bases, the J end by 6 bases, with 14 bases between. The CDR3 sequence is CSARSPGISGELFF. The CDR3 coding sequence is TGCAGTGCTAGGTCCCCAGGGATTTCCGGGGAGCTGTTTTTT.

This chain connects TRBV9 to TRBJ2-3; D is unresolved. V lost 0 bases, J lost 2 bases, and 13 bases lay in between. CDR1 is SGDLS, CDR2 YYNGEE, per germline. This CDR3 is built from 16 residues. The CDR3 protein is CASSVGPRWDTDTQYF. The CDR3 DNA reads TGTGCCAGCAGCGTAGGACCGAGGTGGGACACAGATACGCAGTATTTT.

In its sample, this clonotype was seen many times. The rearrangement uses TRBV29-1 and TRBJ1-1; no firm D call. The CDR3 consists of 10 residues. Trimming took off 4 bases at V and 4 bases at J, with 4 bases between the two ends. Germline V gene sequence: CDR1 SQVTM, CDR2 ANQGSEA. The CDR3 here is CSVGTTEAFF. In DNA, the CDR3 is TGCAGCGTTGGGACCACTGAAGCTTTCTTT.

In this sample, this clonotype turned up many times. The J gene is TRBJ1-2, the V gene TRBV14; 7 nucleotides agree with TRBD1. CDR3 length: 14 amino acids. V shed 0 bases and J 7 bases; nucleotides not matched to a gene: 5. CDR1 is SGHDN and CDR2 is FVKESK in the germline V gene. The CDR3 nucleotides read TGTGCCAGCAGCCAAGAGACGACAGGGCTTGGCTACACCTTC. Its protein product is CASSQETTGLGYTF.

This clonotype has a count of ten or more. The junction shows a germline mismatch at one end, possibly a read error. The CDR3 bases are TGTGCCAGCAGCCTAGATCCCGGACGGTTCACTGGCTACACCTTC. Protein product: CASSLDPGRFTGYTF. This sequence joins TRBV11-3 and TRBJ1-2; D is unclear. Germline V CDR1 and CDR2: SGHNT, YENEEA. This CDR3 has 15 residues.

This clonotype was recorded at least ten times. V gene TRBV20-1 combines with J gene TRBJ2-3; D remains unclear. The CDR3 extends over 13 amino acids. Trimming removed 0 bases from V and 2 bases from J, with 6 bases in between. Germline CDR1 is DFQATT and CDR2 is SNEGSKA (reference sequence). The CDR3: CSARDPNTDTQYF. CDR3 nucleotides: TGCAGTGCTAGAGATCCAAACACAGATACGCAGTATTTT.

A remark on this clonotype: A much larger clone lies a single base off, so this may be a read error. This chain uses TRBV15 with TRBJ2-7; TRBD2 aligns across 10 bases. CDR1 and CDR2 from the germline V gene are LNHNV and YYDKDF (reference sequence). This CDR3 contains 16 residues. V trimming: 1 base; J trimming: 7 bases; junction bases outside the gene matches: 10. The CDR3 bases are TGTGCCACCAGCAGAGTAGCGGGAGGCGTGTGGGATGAGCAGTACTTC. It is translated as CATSRVAGGVWDEQYF.

Many counts were recorded for this clonotype. The V gene is TRBV19, the J gene TRBJ1-1; TRBD1 matches 10 bases. Germline CDR1 and CDR2: LNHDA and SQIVND (reference sequence). J was trimmed by 6 bases and V by 6 bases; bases with no gene match: 7. The CDR3 sequence is 14 residues long. In DNA, the CDR3 is TGTGCCAGTAGCCTGACAGGGGGCGTCCCTGAAGCTTTCTTT. Protein: CASSLTGGVPEAFF.

This rearrangement joins TRBV4-1 to TRBJ1-2, with TRBD1 matching over 11 bases. The CDR3 has 17 amino acids. The V gene's germline CDR1 is MGHRA and CDR2 YSYEKL. V lost 3 bases, J lost 2 bases, and 8 bases stayed unmatched. For the CDR3, the DNA is TGCGCCAGCAGCCAGACGCCAAGGGACAGGGGGAACTATGGCTACACCTTC. Translation gives CASSQTPRDRGNYGYTF.

The genes are TRBV29-1 and TRBJ2-7; perhaps TRBD2 as D (6 bases). Germline V gene sequence: CDR1 SQVTM, CDR2 ANQGSEA. Trimming took off 7 bases at V and 7 bases at J, with 20 bases between the two ends. The CDR3 sequence is 13 residues long. DNA of the CDR3: TGCAGCGCTTACACTCGGGGGTCATTAGAGCAGTACTTC. Its protein is CSAYTRGSLEQYF.

This clonotype showed up many times. The genes are TRBV20-1 and TRBJ2-5, with 8 bases identical to TRBD1. The CDR3 is made up of 13 amino acids. The germline gives CDR1 DFQATT, CDR2 SNEGSKA (reference sequence). V gave up 2 bases and J gave up 5 bases; unmatched junction bases: 4. CDR3 nucleotides: TGCAGTGCTAGAACAGGGGGTATGGAGACCCAGTACTTC. Translation: CSARTGGMETQYF.

About this clonotype itself: One end of the junction is discordant with germline, which a read error may explain. The chain is built from TRBV12-3 or TRBV12-4 and TRBJ2-7; D perhaps matches TRBD2 (5 bases). The CDR3 runs 16 residues. The CDR3 DNA sequence: TGCGCCAGCAGCCCCCCGGGGTTTGCTGACTCCTACGAGCAGTACTTC. The encoded protein is CASSPPGFADSYEQYF.

There are a few counts of this clonotype. This could be a read error, since a much larger clone is one nucleotide away. The chain joins TRBV30 to TRBJ2-1, with D unresolved. This CDR3 comprises 12 residues. Germline V gene sequence: CDR1 GTSNPN, CDR2 SVGIG (reference sequence). Here the CDR3 reads CAWGNGANGQFF. CDR3 nucleotides: TGTGCCTGGGGTAACGGAGCCAATGGGCAGTTCTTC.

This chain links TRBV19 with TRBJ1-4; D is uncertain. Germline V gene data show CDR1 as LNHDA and CDR2 as SQIVND (reference sequence). With 7 bases removed from V and 4 bases from J, the gap between germline ends came to 13 bases. The CDR3 covers 14 residues. The CDR3 DNA reads TGTGCCAGTAACGTCCAGGCTCATAATGAAAAACTGTTTTTT. This codes for CASNVQAHNEKLFF.

This clonotype was counted at least ten times. V gene TRBV5-1 combines with J gene TRBJ1-5; tentatively, D is TRBD1 (6 bases). Germline V gene sequence: CDR1 SGHRS, CDR2 YFSETQ. V lost 2 bases and J lost 3, with 12 bases in between. The CDR3 is 15 residues long. CDR3 protein: CASSFTGRDNQPQHF. The CDR3 DNA sequence: TGCGCCAGCAGCTTCACAGGGAGGGACAATCAGCCCCAGCATTTT.

This clonotype was picked up many times. The chain has TRBV25-1 and TRBJ2-2; D not certain. Germline V gene data show CDR1 as MGHDK and CDR2 as SYGVNS. There are 15 residues in the CDR3. Trimming removed 3 bases at V and 1 base at J, with 9 bases between. CDR3 sequence (DNA): TGTGCCAGCAGTGAGGTTGGGCGGAACACCGGGGAGCTGTTTTTT. Translated: CASSEVGRNTGELFF.

This clonotype was seen repeatedly, ten times or more. V usage is TRBV18 and J usage is TRBJ1-1, with D perhaps matching TRBD1 (5 bases). The length of the CDR3 is 14 residues. V was trimmed by 0 bases and J by 8 bases, leaving 13 bases between them. Germline CDR1 KGHSH, CDR2 LQKENI. CDR3 sequence (DNA): TGTGCCAGCTCACCACCGCGAGGGGTAGCCGAAGCTTTCTTT. Its protein product is CASSPPRGVAEAFF. The whole variable domain, remainder taken from reference TRBV18 and TRBJ1-1, is NAGVMQNPRHLVRRRGQEARLRCSPMKGHSHVYWYRQLPEEGLKFMVYLQKENIIDESGMPKERFSAEFPKEGPSILRIQQVVRGDSAAYFCASSPPRGVAEAFFGQGTRLTVV.

This clonotype was seen many times. The rearrangement uses TRBV12-3 or TRBV12-4 and TRBJ1-1; tentatively, D is TRBD1 (5 bases). This CDR3 region has 12 residues. The ends were cut back, 6 bases at V and 10 bases at J, with 15 bases in the middle. As DNA, the CDR3 is TGTGCCAGCAGACCGGGACCCGAGGGAGCTTTCTTT. It codes for CASRPGPEGAFF.

This clonotype was detected ten times or more. This CDR3 is CASSQDFEGIGGYTF. DNA of the CDR3: TGTGCCAGCAGCCAAGATTTCGAAGGGATCGGGGGCTACACCTTC. This chain joins TRBV14 and TRBJ1-2; no clear D. V was pared by 0 bases and J by 8 bases, with 16 bases between. CDR3 length: 15 residues. Germline V gene lookup returns CDR1 SGHDN and CDR2 FVKESK.

In its sample, this clonotype was seen many times. This chain connects TRBV30 to TRBJ1-3; D not certain. Germline V lookup: CDR1 GTSNPN, CDR2 SVGIG (reference sequence). V dropped 3 bases and J dropped 0 bases, with 12 bases sitting between them. The CDR3 contains 15 residues. This CDR3 reads CAWRRLAHSGNTIYF. CDR3 coding DNA: TGTGCCTGGAGGAGACTGGCCCACTCTGGAAACACCATATATTTT.

This clonotype has ten or more counts. The chain carries TRBV11-1 and TRBJ2-1; D possibly uses TRBD1 or TRBD2 (6 bases each). The CDR3 has 17 residues. Looked up from germline, CDR1 is SGHAT and CDR2 is FQDESV (reference sequence). Trimming took off 5 bases at V and 13 bases at J, with 30 bases between the two ends. The CDR3 spells CASSLQTGLMPRAIQFF. CDR3 DNA sequence: TGTGCCAGCAGCCTTCAGACAGGACTAATGCCCCGAGCGATTCAGTTCTTC. Filled out from reference TRBV11-1 and TRBJ2-1, the complete variable domain reads EAEVAQSPRYKITEKSQAVAFWCDPISGHATLYWYRQILGQGPELLVQFQDESVVDDSQLPKDRFSAERLKGVDSTLKIQPAELGDSAMYLCASSLQTGLMPRAIQFFGPGTRLTVL.

This clonotype came up many times. This chain uses TRBV11-3 with TRBJ2-1; weak D call: TRBD2 (6 bases). The V end lost 0 bases, the J end lost 8 bases, and 20 bases lay between the germline ends. The CDR3 is 17 residues long. Germline CDR1 and CDR2: SGHNT and YENEEA. CDR3 sequence reads: CASSLERAGTLPDEQFF. CDR3 sequence (DNA): TGTGCCAGCAGCTTAGAACGTGCGGGGACCTTGCCGGATGAGCAGTTCTTC.

This clonotype was counted a single time. The rearrangement joins TRBV28 to TRBJ1-2; tentative D call: TRBD1 (6 bases). CDR1 is MDHEN and CDR2 is SYDVKM in the germline V gene. The CDR3 is made up of 18 amino acids. Deletions cut 2 bases from V and 4 bases from J, with 23 bases between. The CDR3 bases are TGTGCCAGCAGTTTAAGCCCGGGGGCCTCAACAAGGGCCTATGGCTACACCTTC. As protein: CASSLSPGASTRAYGYTF.

On this clonotype: A much larger clone lies one base from this, so it may be a read error. This chain links TRBV14 with TRBJ1-1, with D possibly TRBD1 on 6 matching bases. V lost 4 bases to trimming and J lost 0 bases, with 9 bases between them. The CDR3 loop spans 14 amino acids. Per the germline V gene, CDR1 is SGHDN and CDR2 is FVKESK. In nucleotides, the CDR3 is TGTGCCAGCAGCCGGACAGCCTTGAACACTGAAGCTTTCTTT. This codes for CASSRTALNTEAFF.

The sample holds many counts of this clonotype. The CDR3 here is CASTPGGRNTGELFF. The CDR3 nucleotides are TGTGCCAGCACCCCTGGAGGACGGAACACCGGGGAGCTGTTTTTT. The chain uses TRBV7-3 and TRBJ2-2; a possible D gene is TRBD2 (5 bases). The germline CDR1 and CDR2 sequences are SGHTA and FQGTGA. The CDR3 sequence is 15 residues long. V shed 7 bases and J shed 1 base, with 13 bases lying between them.

This clonotype was recorded many times. The chain recombines TRBV3-1 with TRBJ1-1; perhaps TRBD1 as D (5 bases). The CDR3 totals 12 residues. Germline CDR1 and CDR2: LGHDT and YNNKEL (reference sequence). V was cut by 2 bases and J by 8 bases, with 9 bases left in between. In nucleotides, the CDR3 is TGTGCCAGCAGCCAAACCGACAGCGAAGCTTTCTTT. Its translation: CASSQTDSEAFF.

This clonotype was observed at least ten times. The genes are TRBV11-2 and TRBJ2-1; TRBD2 matches at 15 bases. CDR1 SGHAT and CDR2 FQNNGV come from the germline V gene. V lost 3 bases to trimming and J lost 9 bases; unmatched junction nucleotides: 9. This CDR3 contains 17 residues. The CDR3 sequence is CASSFGLAGGGSSEQFF. The CDR3 DNA reads TGTGCCAGCAGCTTCGGACTAGCGGGAGGGGGTTCGAGTGAGCAGTTCTTC.